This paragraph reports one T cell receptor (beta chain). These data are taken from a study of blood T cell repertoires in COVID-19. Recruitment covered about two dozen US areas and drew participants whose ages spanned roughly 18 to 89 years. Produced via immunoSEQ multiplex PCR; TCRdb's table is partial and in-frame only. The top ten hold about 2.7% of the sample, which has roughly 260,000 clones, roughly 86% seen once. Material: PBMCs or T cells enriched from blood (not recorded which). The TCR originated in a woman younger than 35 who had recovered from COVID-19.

The CDR3 reads CASSGWTGSSYEQYF. In nucleotides, the CDR3 is TGTGCCAGCAGTGGGTGGACAGGGAGCTCCTACGAGCAGTACTTC. The chain carries TRBV25-1 and TRBJ2-7; 8 bases fit TRBD1. The CDR3 spans 15 residues. Germline CDR1 MGHDK, CDR2 SYGVNS. J gave up 0 bases and V 4 bases, and 5 bases lay outside the gene matches.